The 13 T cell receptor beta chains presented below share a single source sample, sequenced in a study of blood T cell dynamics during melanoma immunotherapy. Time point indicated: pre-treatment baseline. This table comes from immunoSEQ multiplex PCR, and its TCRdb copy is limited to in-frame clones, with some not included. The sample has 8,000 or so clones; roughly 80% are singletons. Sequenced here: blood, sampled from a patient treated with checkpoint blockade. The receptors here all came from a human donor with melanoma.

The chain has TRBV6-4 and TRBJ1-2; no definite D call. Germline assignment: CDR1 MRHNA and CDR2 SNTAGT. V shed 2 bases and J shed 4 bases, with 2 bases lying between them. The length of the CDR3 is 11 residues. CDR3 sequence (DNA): TGTGCCAGCAGTGACAGCTATGGCTACACCTTC. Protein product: CASSDSYGYTF.

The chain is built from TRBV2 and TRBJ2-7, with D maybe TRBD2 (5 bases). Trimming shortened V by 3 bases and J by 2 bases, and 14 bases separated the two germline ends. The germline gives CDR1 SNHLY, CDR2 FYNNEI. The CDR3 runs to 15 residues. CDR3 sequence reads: CASSERRLGAYEQYF. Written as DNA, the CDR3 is TGTGCCAGCAGTGAGAGGCGACTCGGGGCCTACGAGCAGTACTTC.

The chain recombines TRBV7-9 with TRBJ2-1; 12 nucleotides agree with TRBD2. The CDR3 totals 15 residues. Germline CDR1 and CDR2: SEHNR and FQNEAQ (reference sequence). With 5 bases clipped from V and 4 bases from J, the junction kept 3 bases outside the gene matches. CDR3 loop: CASSQLAGGYNEQFF. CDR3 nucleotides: TGTGCCAGCAGCCAACTAGCGGGAGGTTACAATGAGCAGTTCTTC.

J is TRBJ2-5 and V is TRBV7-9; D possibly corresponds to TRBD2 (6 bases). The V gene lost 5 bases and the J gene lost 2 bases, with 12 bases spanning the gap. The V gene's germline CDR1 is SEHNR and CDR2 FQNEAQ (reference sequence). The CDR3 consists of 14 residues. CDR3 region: CASSPAAGQETQYF. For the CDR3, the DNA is TGTGCCAGCAGCCCGGCAGCGGGTCAAGAGACCCAGTACTTC.

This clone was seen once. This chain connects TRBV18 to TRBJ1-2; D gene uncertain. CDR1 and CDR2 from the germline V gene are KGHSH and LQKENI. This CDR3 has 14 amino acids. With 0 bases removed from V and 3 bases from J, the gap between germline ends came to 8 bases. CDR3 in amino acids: CASSPPVRDYGYTF. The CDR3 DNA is TGTGCCAGCTCACCACCGGTTCGGGACTATGGCTACACCTTC. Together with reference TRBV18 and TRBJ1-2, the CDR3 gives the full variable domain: NAGVMQNPRHLVRRRGQEARLRCSPMKGHSHVYWYRQLPEEGLKFMVYLQKENIIDESGMPKERFSAEFPKEGPSILRIQQVVRGDSAAYFCASSPPVRDYGYTFGSGTRLTVV.

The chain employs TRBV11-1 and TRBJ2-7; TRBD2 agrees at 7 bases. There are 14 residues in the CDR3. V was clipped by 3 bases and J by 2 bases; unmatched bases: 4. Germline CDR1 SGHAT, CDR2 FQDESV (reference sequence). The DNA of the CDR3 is TGTGCCAGCAGCTTGCGGGGGTCGGCCTACGAGCAGTACTTC. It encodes CASSLRGSAYEQYF.

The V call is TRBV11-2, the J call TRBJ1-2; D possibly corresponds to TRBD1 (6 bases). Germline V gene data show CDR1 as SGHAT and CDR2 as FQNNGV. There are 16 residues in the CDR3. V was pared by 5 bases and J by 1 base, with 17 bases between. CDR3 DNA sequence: TGTGCCAGCAGCCCAACAACAGGGAGCTTTAACTATGGCTACACCTTC. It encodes CASSPTTGSFNYGYTF.

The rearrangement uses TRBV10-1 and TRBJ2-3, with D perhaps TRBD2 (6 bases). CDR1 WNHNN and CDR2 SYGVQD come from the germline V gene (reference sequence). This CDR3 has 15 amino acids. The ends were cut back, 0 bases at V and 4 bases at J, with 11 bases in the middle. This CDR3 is CASSESGRLADTQYF. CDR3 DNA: TGCGCCAGCAGTGAGTCCGGTCGACTAGCAGATACGCAGTATTTT.

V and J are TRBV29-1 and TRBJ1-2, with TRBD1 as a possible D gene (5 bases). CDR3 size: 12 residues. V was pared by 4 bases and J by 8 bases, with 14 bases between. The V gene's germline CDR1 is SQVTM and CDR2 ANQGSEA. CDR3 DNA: TGCAGCGTTGTAGGCAGGGCCGAGGGCTACACCTTC. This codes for CSVVGRAEGYTF.

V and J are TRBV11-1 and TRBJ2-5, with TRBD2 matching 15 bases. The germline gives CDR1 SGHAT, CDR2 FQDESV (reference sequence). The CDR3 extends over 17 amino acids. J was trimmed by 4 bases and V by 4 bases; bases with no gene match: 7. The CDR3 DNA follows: TGTGCCAGCAGCTCCGGGACTAGCGGGGGGCAGGGAGAGACCCAGTACTTC. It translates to CASSSGTSGGQGETQYF.

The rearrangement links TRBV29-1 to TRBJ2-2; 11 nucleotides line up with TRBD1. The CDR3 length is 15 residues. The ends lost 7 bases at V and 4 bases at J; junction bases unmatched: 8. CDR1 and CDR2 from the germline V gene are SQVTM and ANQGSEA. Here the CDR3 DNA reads TGCAGCGCTCTCGGGACAGGGGGTGTCACCGGGGAGCTGTTTTTT. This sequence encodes CSALGTGGVTGELFF.

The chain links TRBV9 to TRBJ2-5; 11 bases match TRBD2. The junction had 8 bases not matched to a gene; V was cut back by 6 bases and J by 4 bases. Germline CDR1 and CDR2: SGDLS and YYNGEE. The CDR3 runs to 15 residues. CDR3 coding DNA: TGTGCCAGCACCACTAGCGGGAGTGAGCGAGAGACCCAGTACTTC. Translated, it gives CASTTSGSERETQYF.

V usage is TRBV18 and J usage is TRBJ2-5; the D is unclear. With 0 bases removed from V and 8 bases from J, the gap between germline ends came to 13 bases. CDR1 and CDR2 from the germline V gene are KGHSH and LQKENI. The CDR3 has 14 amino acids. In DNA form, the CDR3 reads TGTGCCAGCTCACCACCAACGGACGTCGGTACCCAGTACTTC. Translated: CASSPPTDVGTQYF.